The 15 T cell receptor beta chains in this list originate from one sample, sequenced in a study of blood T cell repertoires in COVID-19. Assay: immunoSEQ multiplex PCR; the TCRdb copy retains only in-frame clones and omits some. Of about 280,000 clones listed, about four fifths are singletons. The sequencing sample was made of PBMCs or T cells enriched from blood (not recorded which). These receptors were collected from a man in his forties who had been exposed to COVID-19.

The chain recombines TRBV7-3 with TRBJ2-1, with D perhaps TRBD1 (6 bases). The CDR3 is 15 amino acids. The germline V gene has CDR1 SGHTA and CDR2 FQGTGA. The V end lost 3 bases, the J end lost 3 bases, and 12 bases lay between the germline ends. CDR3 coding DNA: TGTGCCAGCAGCTTGAATCAGGGGATCTACAATGAGCAGTTCTTC. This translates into CASSLNQGIYNEQFF.

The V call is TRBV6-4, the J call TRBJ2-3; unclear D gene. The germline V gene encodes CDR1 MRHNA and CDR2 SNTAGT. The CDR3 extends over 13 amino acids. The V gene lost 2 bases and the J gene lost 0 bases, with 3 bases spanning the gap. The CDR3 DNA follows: TGTGCCAGCAGTGACACTAGCACAGATACGCAGTATTTT. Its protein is CASSDTSTDTQYF.

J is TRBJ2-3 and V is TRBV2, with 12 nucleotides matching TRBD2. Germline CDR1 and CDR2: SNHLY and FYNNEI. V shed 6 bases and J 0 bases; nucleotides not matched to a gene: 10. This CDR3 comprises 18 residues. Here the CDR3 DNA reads TGTGCCAGCAGCGGACTAGCGGGACGTCGGACTAGCACAGATACGCAGTATTTT. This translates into CASSGLAGRRTSTDTQYF.

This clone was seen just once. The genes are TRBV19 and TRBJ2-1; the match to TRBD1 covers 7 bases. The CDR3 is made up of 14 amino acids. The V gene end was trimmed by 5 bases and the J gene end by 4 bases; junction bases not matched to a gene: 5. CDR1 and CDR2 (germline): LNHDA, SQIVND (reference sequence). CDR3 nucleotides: TGTGCCAGTAGTCTGGGACAGATTTACAATGAGCAGTTCTTC. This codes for CASSLGQIYNEQFF.

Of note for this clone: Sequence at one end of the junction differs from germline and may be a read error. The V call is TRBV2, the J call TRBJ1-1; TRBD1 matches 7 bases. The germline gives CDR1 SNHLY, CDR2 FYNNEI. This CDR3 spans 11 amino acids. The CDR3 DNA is TGTGCCAGCAGTAGTTACAGGGGAGAGGTCTTT. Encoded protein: CASSSYRGEVF.

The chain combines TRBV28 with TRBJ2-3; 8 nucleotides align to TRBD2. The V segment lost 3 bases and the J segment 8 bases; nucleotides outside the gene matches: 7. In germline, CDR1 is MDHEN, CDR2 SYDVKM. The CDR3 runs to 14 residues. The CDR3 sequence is CASSFGRGTGTQYF. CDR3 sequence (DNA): TGTGCCAGCAGTTTCGGGAGGGGAACGGGTACGCAGTATTTT.

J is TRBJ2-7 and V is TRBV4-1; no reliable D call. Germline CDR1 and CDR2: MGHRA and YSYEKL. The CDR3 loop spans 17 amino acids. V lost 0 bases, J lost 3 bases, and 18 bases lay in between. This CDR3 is CASSQDIGTVPLYEQYF. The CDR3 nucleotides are TGCGCCAGCAGCCAAGATATTGGCACAGTCCCCCTCTACGAGCAGTACTTC.

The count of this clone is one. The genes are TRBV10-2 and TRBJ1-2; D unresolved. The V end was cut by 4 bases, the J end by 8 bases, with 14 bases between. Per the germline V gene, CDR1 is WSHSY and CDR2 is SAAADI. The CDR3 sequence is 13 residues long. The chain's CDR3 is CASSVAGRFGYTF. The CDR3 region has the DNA TGCGCCAGCAGTGTGGCAGGAAGGTTCGGCTACACCTTC.

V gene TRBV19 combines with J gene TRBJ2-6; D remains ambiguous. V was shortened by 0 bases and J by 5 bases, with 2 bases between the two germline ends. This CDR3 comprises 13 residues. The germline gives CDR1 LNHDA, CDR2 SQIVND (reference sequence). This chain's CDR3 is CASSIDWANVLTF. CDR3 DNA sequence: TGTGCCAGTAGTATAGACTGGGCCAACGTCCTGACTTTC. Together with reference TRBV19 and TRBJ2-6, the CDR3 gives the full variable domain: DGGITQSPKYLFRKEGQNVTLSCEQNLNHDAMYWYRQDPGQGLRLIYYSQIVNDFQKGDIAEGYSVSREKKESFPLTVTSAQKNPTAFYLCASSIDWANVLTFGAGSRLTVL.

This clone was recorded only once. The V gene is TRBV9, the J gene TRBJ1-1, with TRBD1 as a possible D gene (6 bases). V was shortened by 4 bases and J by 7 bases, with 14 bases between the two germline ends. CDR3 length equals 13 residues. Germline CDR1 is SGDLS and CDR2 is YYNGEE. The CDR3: CASSSRTVDEAFF. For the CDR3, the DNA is TGTGCCAGCAGCTCCCGGACAGTCGATGAAGCTTTCTTT.

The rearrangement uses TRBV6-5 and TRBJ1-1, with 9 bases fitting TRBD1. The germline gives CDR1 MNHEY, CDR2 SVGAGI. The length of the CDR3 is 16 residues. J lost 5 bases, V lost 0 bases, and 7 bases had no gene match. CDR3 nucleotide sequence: TGTGCCAGCAGTTACTCATCGACAGGGGGATGGACTGAAGCTTTCTTT. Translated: CASSYSSTGGWTEAFF.

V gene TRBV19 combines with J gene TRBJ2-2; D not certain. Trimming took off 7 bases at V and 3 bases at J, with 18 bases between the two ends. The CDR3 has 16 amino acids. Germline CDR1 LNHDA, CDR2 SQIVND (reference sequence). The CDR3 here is CASNPENNYYTGELFF. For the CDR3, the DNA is TGTGCCAGTAACCCAGAAAACAACTACTACACCGGGGAGCTGTTTTTT.

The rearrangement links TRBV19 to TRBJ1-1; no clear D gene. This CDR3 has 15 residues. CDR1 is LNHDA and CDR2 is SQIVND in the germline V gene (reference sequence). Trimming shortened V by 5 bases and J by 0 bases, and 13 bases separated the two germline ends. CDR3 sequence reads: CASSEGDRLNTEAFF. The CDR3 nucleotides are TGTGCCAGTAGTGAGGGTGACCGCTTGAACACTGAAGCTTTCTTT.

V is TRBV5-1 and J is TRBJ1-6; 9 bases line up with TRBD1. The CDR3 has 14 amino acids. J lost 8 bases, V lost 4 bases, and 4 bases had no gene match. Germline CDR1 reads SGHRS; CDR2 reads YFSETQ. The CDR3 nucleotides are TGCGCCAGCAGCCCCGGGACAGGGTATTCACCCCTCCACTTT. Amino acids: CASSPGTGYSPLHF.

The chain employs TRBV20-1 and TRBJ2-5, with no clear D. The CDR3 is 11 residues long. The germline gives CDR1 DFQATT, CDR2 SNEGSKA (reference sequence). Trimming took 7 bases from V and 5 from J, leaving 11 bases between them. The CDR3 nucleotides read TGCAGTGTTAGGCCCGGGGAGACCCAGTACTTC. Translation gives CSVRPGETQYF.